The rows below give T cell receptor beta chains drawn from one sample of a study of low-dose radiotherapy and immunotherapy resistance in tumors. One entry per CDR3 protein, called by TCRdb with MiXCR from the reads. The data contain under 110,000 distinct CDR3 sequences, around 21% of them seen just once; the ten biggest clones take up roughly 4.3%. This material consisted of PBMCs, taken after low-dose radiotherapy plus immunotherapy. These receptors all stem from a male donor with prostate cancer. Both conserved end residues are part of each CDR3. A D gene is named only where the DNA matches it firmly. Clone size is given for some rows only: seen once, a few or many times, or a class if the clone is expanded.

clone_size,v_call,j_call,d_call,cdr3_aa,cdr3_nt
many,TRBV3-1,TRBJ2-7,NA,CASSPLTVPYEQYF,TGTGCCAGCAGTCCTCTTACCGTTCCCTACGAGCAGTACTTC
many,TRBV7-2,TRBJ2-7,NA,CASSFSGGAYEQYF,TGTGCCAGCAGTTTCTCAGGGGGGGCCTACGAGCAGTACTTC
many,TRBV18,TRBJ2-5,TRBD1,CASSRTGTQETQYF,TGTGCCAGCAGCCGGACAGGAACTCAAGAGACCCAGTACTTC
many,TRBV13,TRBJ2-2,TRBD2,CASSLRGDGRTGELFF,TGTGCCAGCAGCCTACGCGGGGACGGGAGGACCGGGGAGCTGTTTTTT
many,TRBV5-1,TRBJ2-7,TRBD1,CASSKGTGRYEQYF,TGCGCCAGCAGCAAAGGGACAGGGAGGTACGAGCAGTACTTC
NA,TRBV11-2,TRBJ2-7,NA,CASSPSWAGSYEQYF,TGTGCCAGCAGCCCCAGTTGGGCAGGGAGTTACGAGCAGTACTTC
few,TRBV2,TRBJ1-1,NA,CASSENMERAFF,TGTGCCAGCAGTGAAAATATGGAAAGAGCTTTCTTT
many,TRBV29-1,TRBJ1-6,NA,CSIQLSSYNSPLHF,TGCAGCATCCAGCTGAGCTCCTATAATTCACCCCTCCACTTT
NA,TRBV28,TRBJ2-1,NA,CASSLELRVHEQFF,TGTGCCAGCAGCCTGGAGCTACGAGTCCATGAGCAGTTCTTC
NA,TRBV20-1,TRBJ1-2,TRBD1,CSAATGDLYGYTF,TGCAGTGCCGCGACAGGGGACCTCTATGGCTACACCTTC
many,TRBV6-2/TRBV6-3,TRBJ2-6,NA,CASSRGTGANVLTF,TGTGCCAGCAGTCGAGGGACTGGGGCCAACGTCCTGACTTTC
many,TRBV7-2,TRBJ1-4,NA,CASSLARGGSQGAALFF,TGTGCCAGCAGCTTAGCGCGGGGGGGGTCACAGGGTGCGGCACTGTTTTTT
many,TRBV20-1,TRBJ1-1,TRBD1,CSSSWTGELGAFF,TGCAGTTCCTCCTGGACAGGGGAGTTGGGGGCTTTCTTT
NA,TRBV28,TRBJ2-5,NA,CASRRGAQATRETQYF,TGTGCCAGCAGGCGAGGGGCACAGGCCACGAGGGAGACCCAGTACTTC
NA,TRBV24-1,TRBJ2-1,TRBD2,CATSEPGTSGSTGHNEQFF,TGTGCCACCAGTGAGCCCGGGACTAGCGGGAGCACCGGGCACAATGAGCAGTTCTTC
NA,TRBV18,TRBJ2-4,NA,CASSPGQKNIQYF,TGTGCCAGCTCACCCGGACAGAAAAACATTCAGTACTTC
many,TRBV15,TRBJ1-1,NA,CATSHQSNTEAFF,TGTGCCACCAGCCACCAGTCGAACACTGAAGCTTTCTTT
NA,TRBV10-1,TRBJ2-3,NA,CASSDKSHTDTQYF,TGCGCCAGCAGTGACAAGAGCCATACAGATACGCAGTATTTT
many,TRBV4-2,TRBJ2-6,TRBD2,CASSQKTSGGAGANVLTF,TGTGCCAGCAGCCAAAAGACTAGCGGGGGCGCTGGGGCCAACGTCCTGACTTTC
NA,TRBV6-2/TRBV6-3,TRBJ1-2,TRBD1,CASSKTGGVPYGYTF,TGTGCCAGCAGTAAGACAGGGGGAGTCCCCTATGGCTACACCTTC
many,TRBV10-3,TRBJ1-5,NA,CAISESIGSNQPQHF,TGTGCCATCAGTGAAAGCATTGGCAGCAATCAGCCCCAGCATTTT
NA,TRBV5-4,TRBJ2-5,TRBD2,CASSVLSGGGGETQYF,TGTGCCAGCAGCGTACTTTCCGGGGGGGGCGGGGAGACCCAGTACTTC
many,TRBV23-1,TRBJ1-3,NA,CASSQSRFRGYSGNTIYF,TGCGCCAGCAGTCAATCGAGATTTAGAGGGTACTCTGGAAACACCATATATTTT
many,TRBV7-9,TRBJ2-2,NA,CASRRLTDDRSNTGELFF,TGTGCCAGCCGCCGACTGACAGATGACAGGTCGAACACCGGGGAGCTGTTTTTT
many,TRBV6-6,TRBJ1-1,NA,CAAVVGLGNTEAFF,TGTGCCGCAGTAGTCGGCCTCGGGAACACTGAAGCTTTCTTT
many,TRBV21-1,TRBJ2-7,NA,CASSLRAGREQYF,TGTGCCAGCAGCCTGAGGGCAGGGCGCGAGCAGTACTTC
many,TRBV4-2,TRBJ1-2,TRBD1,CASSQGDSGQGVYGYTF,TGTGCCAGCAGCCAAGGAGATAGCGGACAGGGGGTCTATGGCTACACCTTC
NA,TRBV7-2,TRBJ2-7,NA,CASSLVPDSLRYEQYF,TGTGCCAGCAGCTTAGTCCCTGACAGCCTCCGGTACGAGCAGTACTTC
many,TRBV12-3/TRBV12-4,TRBJ2-5,NA,CASTLGGSPVKETQYF,TGTGCCAGCACTCTTGGGGGGTCTCCTGTTAAAGAGACCCAGTACTTC
many,TRBV20-1,TRBJ1-3,TRBD1,CSASRQGGGNTIYF,TGCAGTGCCTCCAGACAGGGAGGAGGAAACACCATATATTTT
many,TRBV20-1,TRBJ2-1,TRBD2,CSALRTSGGWNEQFF,TGCAGTGCTCTTAGGACTAGCGGGGGTTGGAATGAGCAGTTCTTC
NA,TRBV10-2,TRBJ1-5,NA,CASSENGSNQPQHF,TGCGCCAGCAGTGAAAACGGTAGCAATCAGCCCCAGCATTTT
few,TRBV5-4,TRBJ1-1,NA,CASSLADYMGTEAFF,TGTGCCAGCAGCTTGGCGGACTATATGGGCACTGAAGCTTTCTTT
many,TRBV12-3/TRBV12-4,TRBJ1-1,NA,CASSPGTVNTEAFF,TGTGCCAGCAGTCCCGGGACGGTGAACACTGAAGCTTTCTTT
many,TRBV24-1,TRBJ2-5,TRBD1,CATSDPARGETQYF,TGTGCCACCAGTGACCCCGCCAGGGGGGAGACCCAGTACTTC
many,TRBV10-3,TRBJ1-2,NA,CAISESGATGKFAF,TGTGCCATCAGTGAGTCCGGGGCGACAGGAAAATTTGCCTTC
many,TRBV6-2/TRBV6-3,TRBJ2-7,NA,CASSYAGSYEQYF,TGTGCCAGCAGTTACGCAGGTTCCTACGAGCAGTACTTC
NA,TRBV20-1,TRBJ2-7,TRBD1,CSARDLDRGIMLQYF,TGCAGTGCTAGAGACCTGGACAGGGGAATAATGCTTCAGTACTTC
many,TRBV29-1,TRBJ2-7,TRBD2,CSVDATGGVPYEQYF,TGCAGCGTTGACGCGACGGGGGGGGTTCCCTACGAGCAGTACTTC
NA,TRBV19,TRBJ2-1,TRBD2,CASSDWRGGNEQFF,TGTGCCAGTAGTGACTGGCGGGGGGGCAATGAGCAGTTCTTC
NA,TRBV14,TRBJ1-2,NA,CASSPGGVYGYTF,TGTGCCAGCAGCCCTGGGGGTGTCTATGGCTACACCTTC
many,TRBV20-1,TRBJ2-5,NA,CSARVTRGSHQETQYF,TGCAGTGCTAGAGTGACGAGGGGCAGCCACCAAGAGACCCAGTACTTC
few,TRBV19,TRBJ2-5,TRBD2,CASAIGTSGTQYF,TGTGCCTCTGCGATTGGGACTAGCGGGACCCAGTACTTC
few,TRBV14,TRBJ2-2,NA,CASSNPRHPWRDTGELFF,TGTGCCAGCAGCAACCCGCGACACCCTTGGAGGGACACCGGGGAGCTGTTTTTT
NA,TRBV5-1,TRBJ2-3,TRBD2,CASLENPGGDTQYF,TGCGCCAGTCTAGAAAACCCGGGGGGAGATACGCAGTATTTT
many,TRBV6-5,TRBJ2-1,NA,CASRTSFGQFSYNEQFF,TGTGCCAGCAGGACTTCATTCGGACAATTCTCCTACAATGAGCAGTTCTTC
many,TRBV29-1,TRBJ2-7,NA,CSVLETGISYEQYF,TGCAGCGTTCTTGAAACAGGGATCTCCTACGAGCAGTACTTC
many,TRBV6-2/TRBV6-3,TRBJ2-7,NA,CASSRGAGEEQYF,TGTGCCAGCAGTCGCGGGGCAGGAGAGGAGCAGTACTTC
many,TRBV7-9,TRBJ1-5,TRBD1,CASSAGQSFDSNQPQHF,TGTGCCAGCAGCGCGGGACAGTCGTTTGATAGCAATCAGCCCCAGCATTTT
many,TRBV20-1,TRBJ2-3,NA,CSARDLRGGPDTQYF,TGCAGTGCTAGAGATTTGAGGGGGGGCCCCGATACGCAGTATTTT
many,TRBV19,TRBJ2-7,NA,CASSITGEAYEQYF,TGTGCCAGTAGTATAACAGGGGAGGCCTACGAGCAGTACTTC